Below, 25 T cell receptor beta chains from the same sample are listed, as sequenced in a study of CD8+CD57+ T cells in acquired aplastic anemia. According to the study, genomic DNA was the template for TCR beta VDJ and CDR3 profiling. TCRdb re-derived calls from the reads in MiXCR, one entry per CDR3 protein. The sample contains hundreds of thousands of distinct CDR3 sequences, 60% to 80% of which appear only once. The sequencing input was sorted CD4+, CD8+, or CD8+CD57+ T cells (not recorded which) from PBMCs. The source of these receptors is a human donor in good health, serving as a control.

As to this clonotype: At one end, the junction sequence differs from germline, possibly due to a read error. This chain links TRBV5-1 with TRBJ1-2; TRBD1 agrees at 8 bases. The V gene's germline CDR1 is SGHRS and CDR2 YFSETQ. This CDR3 has 13 amino acids. The CDR3 DNA reads TGTGCCAGCAGCTGTACAGGGGGTGATGGCTACACCTTC. Protein: CASSCTGGDGYTF.

The CDR3 reads CASSSTGANTGELFF. The CDR3 DNA reads TGTGCCAGCAGCTCGACAGGGGCGAACACCGGGGAGCTGTTTTTT. The rearrangement joins TRBV12-3 or TRBV12-4 to TRBJ2-2; 8 bases match TRBD1. The CDR3 extends over 15 amino acids. Germline trimming cut 6 bases from V and 0 bases from J; bases unmatched to any gene: 3.

Worth noting for this clonotype: The junction departs from germline at one end; a sequencing error may be responsible. V usage is TRBV20-1 and J usage is TRBJ2-1, with no clear D. The CDR3 consists of 15 residues. Germline V gives CDR1 DFQATT, CDR2 SNEGSKA (reference sequence). CDR3 region: CSASGIRNSDNEQFF. CDR3 sequence (DNA): TGCAGTGCTAGCGGCATCCGGAACTCCGACAATGAGCAGTTCTTC.

The chain combines TRBV20-1 with TRBJ2-7; TRBD1 or TRBD2 may be the D gene (5 bases each). In germline, CDR1 is DFQATT, CDR2 SNEGSKA (reference sequence). This CDR3 spans 14 amino acids. The DNA of the CDR3 is TGCAGCGTTGCCGGGACCTGCAGCTCCTACGAGCAGTACTTC. It specifies CSVAGTCSSYEQYF.

This clonotype was detected once. The CDR3 carries no conserved terminal phenylalanine or tryptophan, so it likely arises from a read error. No DNA is shown, since the ends of the CDR3 on it are uncertain; the CDR3 is the one TCRdb lists. The rearrangement links TRBV7-6 to TRBJ1-1; the D call of TRBD1 is as the table states it, not checked on the DNA. The CDR3 comprises 13 residues, both ends counted. Looked up from germline, CDR1 is SGHVS and CDR2 is FNYEAQ. CDR3 amino acids: CASSFDGAPAPLH.

Comments on this clonotype: A read error may account for a junction end that differs from germline. V usage is TRBV5-1 and J usage is TRBJ1-2, with D possibly being TRBD1 (5 bases). The length of the CDR3 is 13 residues. Germline loops: CDR1 SGHRS, CDR2 YFSETQ. The CDR3 here is CASSIGAAYDYTF. DNA for the CDR3: TGCGCCAGCAGCATCGGGGCCGCGTATGACTACACCTTC.

Many counts were recorded for this clonotype. V usage is TRBV6-2 or TRBV6-3 and J usage is TRBJ1-4; D gene ambiguous. The CDR3 totals 14 residues. V lost 7 bases, J lost 0 bases, and 9 bases lay in between. Looked up from germline, CDR1 is MNHEY and CDR2 is SVGEGT. This chain's CDR3 is CASINGATNEKLFF. CDR3 nucleotides: TGTGCCAGCATCAACGGGGCAACTAATGAAAAACTGTTTTTT.

This chain links TRBV20-1 with TRBJ2-7; D not resolved. Trimming cost V 5 bases and J 11 bases, with 19 bases left between them. The CDR3 totals 12 residues. CDR1 is DFQATT, CDR2 SNEGSKA, per germline (reference sequence). The CDR3 DNA follows: TGCAGTGCTGCCCTCCCAGGAACCACTAAGTACTTC. Translating gives CSAALPGTTKYF.

The chain is built from TRBV10-3 and TRBJ2-1, with 7 bases that match TRBD2. The CDR3 consists of 17 residues. CDR1 is ENHRY, CDR2 SYGVKD, per germline. The J segment lost 3 bases and the V segment lost 2 bases, leaving 10 bases of the junction unmatched. CDR3 nucleotide sequence: TGTGCCATCAGTGAGGGGTGGGCTAGCGGAGGCTACAATGAGCAGTTCTTC. Translating gives CAISEGWASGGYNEQFF.

Notes on this clonotype: The junction shows a germline mismatch at one end, possibly a read error. This chain uses TRBV20-1 with TRBJ1-1; D gene unclear. The CDR3 has 13 residues. The germline CDR1 and CDR2 sequences are DFQATT and SNEGSKA (reference sequence). CDR3 DNA: TGCAGTGTGCCCGGTCTCACGGAAGCTGAGGCTTTCTTT. Encoded protein: CSVPGLTEAEAFF.

This clonotype has just a few counts. This rearrangement joins TRBV10-2 to TRBJ2-7; 8 positions match TRBD1. The CDR3 covers 14 residues. Germline V CDR1 and CDR2: WSHSY, SAAADI. V shed 7 bases, J shed 3 bases, and the junction held 8 bases outside the gene matches. The CDR3 loop is CASNTGQGFYEQYF. CDR3 in DNA: TGCGCCAGCAACACTGGACAGGGTTTCTACGAGCAGTACTTC.

On this clonotype: Germline and junction disagree at one end, which may indicate a read error. The rearrangement links TRBV7-8 to TRBJ2-3; D is unclear. The CDR3 has 15 amino acids. Germline V CDR1 and CDR2: SGHVS, FQNEAQ. The CDR3 DNA reads TGTGCCAGCAGCATAGGACCAAACTACACAGACACGCAGTATTTT. The encoded protein is CASSIGPNYTDTQYF.

This clonotype occurred once. The genes are TRBV5-8 and TRBJ2-5; the D is unclear. CDR1 and CDR2 from the germline V gene are SGHTS and YDEGEE. Trimming stripped 1 base from V and 6 bases from J, with 10 bases between. This CDR3 is 13 amino acids long. This chain's CDR3 is CASSLRQEKTQYF. As DNA, the CDR3 is TGTGCCAGCAGCTTGCGACAAGAGAAGACCCAGTACTTC.

The CDR3 nucleotides read TGTGCCAGCAGCGACCTACCTGCGGGGAGCACAGATACGCAGTATTTT. This sequence encodes CASSDLPAGSTDTQYF. The chain joins TRBV9 to TRBJ2-3; possibly TRBD2 for D (6 bases). The CDR3 runs 16 residues. Germline CDR1 SGDLS, CDR2 YYNGEE. Trimming left V 3 bases short and J 0 bases short, with 14 bases between.

A note on this clonotype: At one of its ends the junction is not consistent with the germline gene, which may arise from a read error. The chain carries TRBV7-9 and TRBJ1-3; D gene ambiguous. Germline CDR1 is SEHNR and CDR2 is FQNEAQ (reference sequence). The CDR3 loop spans 14 amino acids. CDR3 in amino acids: CASSSKVNTEAFFF. The CDR3 DNA sequence: TGTGCCAGCAGCTCCAAAGTGAACACTGAAGCTTTCTTTTTT.

The J gene is TRBJ2-5, the V gene TRBV5-6; 9 positions agree with TRBD1. CDR1 and CDR2 (germline): SGHDT, YYEEEE. CDR3 size: 15 residues. The V and J ends lost 3 bases and 5 bases, in that order; junction bases with no gene match: 8. The CDR3 reads CASSWGQGEGETQYF. As DNA, the CDR3 is TGTGCCAGCAGCTGGGGACAGGGCGAAGGGGAGACCCAGTACTTC.

On this clonotype itself: The junction and the germline gene differ at one end; a read error may be behind it. The rearrangement joins TRBV29-1 to TRBJ2-6; perhaps D is TRBD1 or TRBD2 (6 bases each). CDR1 is SQVTM and CDR2 is ANQGSEA in the germline V gene. This CDR3 comprises 14 residues. The CDR3 reads CSARGGCGANVQAF. CDR3 coding DNA: TGCAGTGCTAGAGGGGGGTGTGGGGCCAACGTCCAAGCTTTC.

This clonotype was counted many times. The rearrangement links TRBV12-5 to TRBJ2-7; D is perhaps TRBD1 (6 bases). This CDR3 contains 12 residues. Trimming left V 5 bases short and J 6 bases short, with 11 bases between. Germline CDR1 reads LGHNT; CDR2 reads FRNRAP. As DNA, the CDR3 is TGTGCTAGTGGTCCGAGGACAGCCGAGCAGTACTTC. Residues: CASGPRTAEQYF. The whole variable domain, remainder taken from reference TRBV12-5 and TRBJ2-7, is DARVTQTPRHKVTEMGQEVTMRCQPILGHNTVFWYRQTMMQGLELLAYFRNRAPLDDSGMPKDRFSAEMPDATLATLKIQPSEPRDSAVYFCASGPRTAEQYFGPGTRLTVT.

DNA for the CDR3: TGTGCCAGCAGCTTACAACTAGCGGGGGCATACGAGCAGTACTTC. This codes for CASSLQLAGAYEQYF. V is TRBV7-2 and J is TRBJ2-7, with 11 bases fitting TRBD2. Germline V CDR1 and CDR2: SGHTA, FQGNSA. V gave up 2 bases and J gave up 4 bases; unmatched junction bases: 4. The CDR3 consists of 15 residues.

The chain is built from TRBV10-3 and TRBJ1-5, with TRBD1 as a possible D gene (5 bases). Deletions cut 4 bases from V and 9 bases from J, with 10 bases between. Germline V gives CDR1 ENHRY, CDR2 SYGVKD. CDR3 length: 12 residues. The CDR3 DNA sequence: TGTGCCATCAGTGCCGGGGCCGCGCCCCAGCATTTT. Translation: CAISAGAAPQHF.

This clonotype was counted at least ten times. This sequence joins TRBV7-2 and TRBJ1-1; 10 nucleotides line up with TRBD1. Per the germline V gene, CDR1 is SGHTA and CDR2 is FQGNSA. Trimming cost V 3 bases and J 11 bases; bases outside gene matches: 12. The CDR3 extends over 15 amino acids. The CDR3 sequence is CASSFTTGQGRSAFF. The CDR3 DNA follows: TGTGCCAGCAGCTTCACCACGGGACAGGGGAGGTCGGCTTTCTTT.

The gene calls are TRBV5-1 and TRBJ2-7, with 11 bases aligning to TRBD2. The CDR3 runs to 16 residues. The germline gives CDR1 SGHRS, CDR2 YFSETQ. The V segment lost 0 bases and the J segment 3 bases; nucleotides outside the gene matches: 5. CDR3 protein: CASSLALAGVNYEQYF. CDR3 DNA sequence: TGCGCCAGCAGCTTGGCACTAGCGGGGGTAAACTACGAGCAGTACTTC.

CDR3 residues: CSAHILAGGLRAYEQYF. CDR3 nucleotides: TGCAGTGCTCATATACTAGCGGGGGGGCTACGAGCCTACGAGCAGTACTTC. The V and J genes are TRBV20-1 and TRBJ2-7, with 13 positions matching TRBD2. The CDR3 runs 17 residues. Per the germline V gene, CDR1 is DFQATT and CDR2 is SNEGSKA (reference sequence). V gave up 5 bases and J gave up 2 bases; unmatched junction bases: 12.

This chain links TRBV18 with TRBJ2-2, with D perhaps matching TRBD2 (5 bases). CDR1 and CDR2 from the germline V gene are KGHSH and LQKENI. This CDR3 comprises 14 residues. V lost 6 bases to trimming and J lost 0 bases, with 8 bases between them. CDR3 nucleotide sequence: TGTGCCAGCTCGGGAGATGCGAACACCGGGGAGCTGTTTTTT. Encoded protein: CASSGDANTGELFF.

V is TRBV20-1 and J is TRBJ1-1; unclear D gene. The germline V gene has CDR1 DFQATT and CDR2 SNEGSKA (reference sequence). This CDR3 is 13 amino acids long. The V end was cut by 2 bases, the J end by 9 bases, with 16 bases between. For the CDR3, the DNA is TGCAGTGCTAGACTAGAGCTTGAGGAGAAAGCTTTCTTT. It specifies CSARLELEEKAFF.